These 27 T cell receptor beta chains were sequenced from one sample in a study of neurological immune-mediated disorders. TCRdb itself ran the 5' RACE reads through MiXCR, one entry per CDR3 protein. The data contain some 38,000 distinct CDR3 sequences, roughly an eighth of them singletons. Sequenced sample: PBMCs. These receptors came from a woman in her forties or fifties with HTLV-1-associated myelopathy (HAM/TSP).

In its sample, this clonotype was seen many times. V usage is TRBV6-1 and J usage is TRBJ2-2; tentatively, D is TRBD1 (5 bases). V was shortened by 2 bases and J by 1 base, with 14 bases between the two germline ends. The CDR3 loop spans 17 amino acids. Per the germline V gene, CDR1 is MNHNS and CDR2 is SASEGT. CDR3 protein: CASSELVQGLNTGELFF. CDR3 sequence (DNA): TGTGCCAGCAGTGAACTTGTGCAGGGTCTGAACACCGGGGAGCTGTTTTTT.

Many counts were recorded for this clonotype. The gene calls are TRBV7-2 and TRBJ2-5, with 7 bases lining up with TRBD1. The CDR3 runs to 17 residues. V lost 2 bases, J lost 4 bases, and 13 bases stayed unmatched. Germline CDR1 and CDR2: SGHTA and FQGNSA. Here the CDR3 reads CASSLPRTGKGGETQYF. The DNA for the CDR3 is TGTGCCAGCAGCTTACCCCGGACAGGAAAAGGGGGAGAGACCCAGTACTTC.

This clonotype was observed many times. V and J are TRBV10-3 and TRBJ1-1, with D possibly being TRBD1 (5 bases). CDR1 ENHRY and CDR2 SYGVKD come from the germline V gene. Trimming stripped 2 bases from V and 4 bases from J, with 23 bases between. CDR3 length: 18 residues. The CDR3: CAISESGTPLYGGTEAFF. The CDR3 nucleotides are TGTGCCATCAGTGAGAGTGGGACCCCTCTCTACGGTGGCACTGAAGCTTTCTTT.

This clonotype showed up many times. The rearrangement joins TRBV3-1 to TRBJ2-1, with TRBD2 matching over 7 bases. Germline V CDR1 and CDR2: LGHDT, YNNKEL (reference sequence). The CDR3 sequence is 15 residues long. Here the CDR3 DNA reads TGTGCTACAGCGGCGGGGGACTTCCCCTGGAATGAGCAGTTCTTC. Translating gives CATAAGDFPWNEQFF.

This clonotype was seen many times. The chain joins TRBV7-8 to TRBJ2-5; no clear D. V was shortened by 1 base and J by 5 bases, with 8 bases between the two germline ends. This CDR3 is built from 13 residues. Germline V gives CDR1 SGHVS, CDR2 FQNEAQ. CDR3 DNA: TGTGCCAGCAGCTTAGTTGATGAGGAGACCCAGTACTTC. Its protein is CASSLVDEETQYF.

As concerns this clonotype: Given a much more abundant clone one base away, this may be a read error. The CDR3 sequence: CASSLGQGIPSPLNF. CDR3 DNA: TGTGCCAGCAGTCTGGGACAGGGGATCCCTTCACCCCTCAACTTT. The rearrangement links TRBV27 to TRBJ1-6; 10 nucleotides align to TRBD1. Germline V gene sequence: CDR1 MNHEY, CDR2 SMNVEV (reference sequence). This CDR3 has 15 amino acids.

Many counts were recorded for this clonotype. The V and J genes are TRBV4-3 and TRBJ2-2; TRBD1 is a possible D gene (5 bases). CDR1 is LGHNA, CDR2 YSLEER, per germline. The V end was cut by 1 base, the J end by 2 bases, with 11 bases between. The CDR3 runs 16 residues. CDR3 protein: CASSQGPGLNTGELFF. CDR3 DNA: TGCGCCAGCAGCCAAGGACCAGGGCTTAACACCGGGGAGCTGTTTTTT.

This clonotype was seen many times. The V and J genes are TRBV6-5 and TRBJ1-1, with 7 bases lining up with TRBD1. Losses at the gene ends were 7 bases for V and 5 bases for J; bases not matched to a gene: 10. The CDR3 sequence is 14 residues long. Germline V CDR1 and CDR2: MNHEY, SVGAGI. The CDR3 sequence: CASIPPGGGTEAFF. The CDR3 DNA sequence: TGTGCCAGCATTCCACCAGGGGGTGGGACTGAAGCTTTCTTT.

At least ten counts were recorded for this clonotype. This chain joins TRBV5-1 and TRBJ2-5; 11 positions agree with TRBD1. Per germline, CDR1 SGHRS and CDR2 YFSETQ. With V trimmed by 4 bases and J by 3 bases, 2 bases remained unmatched. The CDR3 is made up of 14 amino acids. The CDR3 sequence is CASSGTGGEETQYF. CDR3 sequence (DNA): TGCGCCAGCAGCGGGACAGGGGGAGAAGAGACCCAGTACTTC.

This clonotype was seen only once. A much larger clone sits a single nucleotide away, making a read error possible. The rearrangement uses TRBV20-1 and TRBJ2-1; 9 nucleotides line up with TRBD1. There are 13 residues in the CDR3. Germline CDR1 reads DFQATT; CDR2 reads SNEGSKA (reference sequence). V shed 7 bases, J shed 7 bases, and the junction held 8 bases outside the gene matches. The CDR3 sequence is CSEPVQGANEQFF. In nucleotides, the CDR3 is TGCAGTGAGCCGGTACAGGGGGCGAATGAGCAGTTCTTC.

There are many counts of this clonotype. This chain links TRBV7-8 with TRBJ1-3; weak D call: TRBD1 (6 bases). With 1 base removed from V and 0 bases from J, the gap between germline ends came to 10 bases. Germline V CDR1 and CDR2: SGHVS, FQNEAQ. This CDR3 has 16 residues. In nucleotides, the CDR3 is TGTGCCAGCAGCTTAGGACAGGTTATCTCTGGAAACACCATATATTTT. This translates into CASSLGQVISGNTIYF.

In this sample, this clonotype turned up many times. V gene TRBV4-3 combines with J gene TRBJ1-1, with 7 bases lining up with TRBD1. This CDR3 is built from 17 residues. Looked up from germline, CDR1 is LGHNA and CDR2 is YSLEER. With 4 bases clipped from V and 1 base from J, the junction kept 12 bases outside the gene matches. The CDR3 is CASSPLARGEANTEAFF. In DNA form, the CDR3 reads TGCGCCAGCAGCCCCCTGGCCAGGGGGGAAGCGAACACTGAAGCTTTCTTT.

This clonotype came up many times. J is TRBJ1-2 and V is TRBV6-5; no reliable D call. The CDR3 sequence is 16 residues long. Germline CDR1 is MNHEY and CDR2 is SVGAGI. Trimming stripped 3 bases from V and 3 bases from J, with 17 bases between. Written as DNA, the CDR3 is TGTGCCAGCAGTTATACACCCTCGGAGGGCTACTATGGCTACACCTTC. Protein: CASSYTPSEGYYGYTF.

In this sample, this clonotype turned up many times. The V call is TRBV27, the J call TRBJ2-7; the D is unclear. Trimming left V 3 bases short and J 3 bases short, with 9 bases between. Per germline, CDR1 MNHEY and CDR2 SMNVEV (reference sequence). CDR3 length: 13 residues. The CDR3 spells CASSLGSGYEQYV. CDR3 DNA sequence: TGTGCCAGCAGTTTGGGCAGTGGCTACGAGCAGTACGTC.

The sample holds many counts of this clonotype. This chain links TRBV5-1 with TRBJ1-1; D unclear. Germline CDR1 and CDR2: SGHRS and YFSETQ. This CDR3 comprises 13 residues. V gave up 0 bases and J gave up 2 bases, with 5 bases separating them. The CDR3 protein is CASSLGSNTEAFF. CDR3 coding DNA: TGCGCCAGCAGCTTGGGGAGTAACACTGAAGCTTTCTTT.

As to this clonotype: Since a much larger clone is just one base distant, this may be a read error. V gene TRBV28 combines with J gene TRBJ2-4, with TRBD1 matching over 7 bases. The CDR3 sequence is 16 residues long. V lost 5 bases, J lost 1 base, and 8 bases stayed unmatched. The V gene's germline CDR1 is MDHEN and CDR2 SYDVKM. The CDR3 loop reads CASSTNRGEAKNIQYF. The DNA for the CDR3 is TGTGCCAGCAGTACTAACAGGGGTGAGGCCAAAAACATTCAGTACTTC.

At least ten counts were recorded for this clonotype. The V call is TRBV20-1, the J call TRBJ2-5; perhaps TRBD2 as D (6 bases). The CDR3 is 15 residues long. V lost 0 bases to trimming and J lost 5 bases, with 16 bases between them. In germline, CDR1 is DFQATT, CDR2 SNEGSKA (reference sequence). In nucleotides, the CDR3 is TGCAGTGCTAGAGATCTGTGGTCCCGGGGGGAGACCCAGTACTTC. This encodes CSARDLWSRGETQYF.

Regarding this clonotype: Its ends do not fully match the called genes, so a read error is possible. This chain joins TRBV7-9 and TRBJ2-7, with D perhaps being TRBD1 or TRBD2 (5 bases each). The CDR3 sequence is 14 residues long. Germline CDR1 is SEHNR and CDR2 is FQNEAQ (reference sequence). In DNA form, the CDR3 reads TGTGCCAGCAGCTTAGGGGGGACCTCCAACGAGCAGTACTTC. The encoded protein is CASSLGGTSNEQYF.

This chain connects TRBV28 to TRBJ2-1, with TRBD1 matching 11 bases. Per germline, CDR1 MDHEN and CDR2 SYDVKM. The length of the CDR3 is 15 residues. V dropped 2 bases and J dropped 7; count of bases not matched to a gene: 4. The CDR3 region is CASSLGTGGRNEQFF. The CDR3 DNA reads TGTGCCAGCAGTTTAGGGACAGGGGGTCGGAATGAGCAGTTCTTC.

This clonotype was seen at least ten times. This chain connects TRBV5-5 to TRBJ2-1; 10 nucleotides line up with TRBD1. This CDR3 contains 15 residues. Trimming at V came to 2 bases and at J to 6 bases, leaving 5 bases not matched to a gene. The germline V gene has CDR1 SGHKS and CDR2 YYEKEE (reference sequence). The CDR3 is CASSFVRTGGNEQFF. The CDR3 bases are TGTGCCAGCAGCTTCGTGAGGACAGGGGGCAATGAGCAGTTCTTC.

The chain joins TRBV9 to TRBJ2-5; 9 nucleotides match TRBD2. With V trimmed by 1 base and J by 4 bases, 11 bases remained unmatched. The CDR3 covers 17 residues. The germline V gene has CDR1 SGDLS and CDR2 YYNGEE. As DNA, the CDR3 is TGTGCCAGCAGCGTAAGGCGGGGGGGGTCCTTGACAGAGACCCAGTACTTC. Protein product: CASSVRRGGSLTETQYF. The whole variable domain, filled in from reference TRBV9 and TRBJ2-5, reads DSGVTQTPKHLITATGQRVTLRCSPRSGDLSVYWYQQSLDQGLQFLIQYYNGEERAKGNILERFSAQQFPDLHSELNLSSLELGDSALYFCASSVRRGGSLTETQYFGPGTRLLVL.

This clonotype came up many times. The chain combines TRBV10-2 with TRBJ2-5; 7 nucleotides agree with TRBD2. The V gene end was trimmed by 10 bases and the J gene end by 5 bases; junction bases not matched to a gene: 10. Per germline, CDR1 WSHSY and CDR2 SAAADI. This CDR3 contains 13 residues. The CDR3: CATPEGAGETQYF. The CDR3 DNA follows: TGCGCCACCCCCGAGGGAGCGGGGGAGACCCAGTACTTC.

This chain links TRBV2 with TRBJ1-4, with D perhaps TRBD1 (6 bases). Per germline, CDR1 SNHLY and CDR2 FYNNEI. The germline V and J ends were trimmed by 4 bases and 4 bases, with 13 bases remaining between them. The CDR3 contains 15 residues. The CDR3 DNA follows: TGTGCCAGCAGTGGCATGGGGGCGATTAATGAAAAACTGTTTTTT. Amino acid sequence: CASSGMGAINEKLFF.

This clonotype has a count of ten or more. The DNA for the CDR3 is TGTGCCAGCAGCCAAGATCAAGTCCTAGCGGTCCGTCAGACCCAGTACTTC. It specifies CASSQDQVLAVRQTQYF. The V call is TRBV3-1, the J call TRBJ2-5, with 7 bases identical to TRBD2. This CDR3 is built from 17 residues. V shed 0 bases and J 6 bases; nucleotides not matched to a gene: 13. Germline-derived CDR1 and CDR2 are LGHDT and YNNKEL (reference sequence).

This clonotype was picked up many times. V gene TRBV7-2 combines with J gene TRBJ2-1, with a weak D call TRBD2 (6 bases). The CDR3 sequence is 15 residues long. CDR1 and CDR2 from the germline V gene are SGHTA and FQGNSA. The ends were cut back, 5 bases at V and 10 bases at J, with 21 bases in the middle. Written as DNA, the CDR3 is TGTGCCAGCAGCCTTGAAGTAGGACTATTAAGCGAGCAGTTCTTC. Protein product: CASSLEVGLLSEQFF.

This clonotype was observed a handful of times. The chain carries TRBV20-1 and TRBJ2-1; 7 bases agree with TRBD1. The CDR3 spans 14 residues. Per the germline V gene, CDR1 is DFQATT and CDR2 is SNEGSKA (reference sequence). The J segment lost 1 base and the V segment lost 3 bases, leaving 3 bases of the junction unmatched. Here the CDR3 DNA reads TGCAGTGCTAGTCTGGGACAGTCCTACAATGAGCAGTTCTTC. Translated, it gives CSASLGQSYNEQFF.

The chain employs TRBV20-1 and TRBJ2-5, with D perhaps TRBD2 (5 bases). The CDR3 contains 13 residues. V was trimmed by 3 bases and J by 2 bases, leaving 10 bases between them. Germline-derived CDR1 and CDR2 are DFQATT and SNEGSKA (reference sequence). CDR3 DNA: TGCAGTGCTAGGGTCGGGGTGCAAGAGACCCAGTACTTC. Its protein product is CSARVGVQETQYF.